This TCR beta chain was captured in a study of shared clonotypes between healthy human individuals. Profiling relied on immunoSEQ multiplex PCR, and the TCRdb table lists in-frame clones only, not all of them. The table records around 700,000 clones, about 91% of them present only once. Naive CD8 isolation took CD45RO-negative cells positively selected for CCR7 and excluded terminally differentiated effector memory CD45RA+ cells. V dropped 6 bases and J dropped 5 bases, with 16 bases sitting between them. The CDR3 covers 14 residues. Germline values: CDR1 MNHEY, CDR2 SVGAGI. About this clone: Its antigen is not identified.

The study's findings and limits: Only blood samples were collected, and tissue repertoires likely differ.

This receptor was obtained from a man aged 25 to 40 in good health. The chain couples TRBV6-5 to TRBJ2-5, with D tentatively TRBD2 (5 bases). The sequenced sample consisted of naive CD8+ T cells sorted from blood. CDR3 sequence: CASSQIEGRETQYF. Written as DNA, the CDR3 is TGTGCCAGCAGCCAGATTGAGGGTCGCGAGACCCAGTACTTC.